This is a list of T cell receptor beta chains from one sample in a study of tumor-infiltrating lymphocytes in primary liver carcinoma. TCRdb reanalysed the multiplex PCR reads using MiXCR and keeps one entry per CDR3 protein. The sample carries around 330,000 distinct CDR3 sequences, about 62% recorded once. Material: peripheral blood. These receptors originate from a man aged 35 to 55 with primary liver carcinoma and hepatitis B virus infection. The conserved cysteine and the conserved F or W are not part of the CDR3 here. A D gene is named only where the DNA matches it firmly. The size of a clone is reported for some rows only, either as once, few or many, or as a class for expanded clones.

V,size,D,CDR3
TRBV6-1,.,.,ASRSATNEKLF
TRBV4-3,.,.,TSSRVSGDTQY
TRBV7-6,.,.,ASSVGSGPTYKQY
TRBV6-5,.,TRBD1,ASSMTGNGNLF
TRBV11-2,once,.,ASGPSAGLGVGYT
TRBV29-1,.,.,GVARDSSYEQC
TRBV7-9,.,TRBD2,ASSGRGGTQVNEQY
TRBV18,.,.,ASSPPGDWPQAF
TRBV6-2/TRBV6-3,.,.,ASSYGGNTWELF
TRBV11-1,once,TRBD1,ASSLAVIGGEEQY
TRBV11-3,.,TRBD2,ASSLSSSGRFAGELL
TRBV28,few,.,ASSSLSWGGEQF
TRBV12-3/TRBV12-4,once,.,ASRHTKAQETQY
TRBV5-4,once,.,GSSLTGYQETQY
TRBV29-1,many,TRBD2,SAGLAGGPNEQF
TRBV10-3,.,.,AINEKGRVYEQY
TRBV11-3,.,.,ASSLAIGGTDTQY
TRBV5-4,few,.,ASRRDKIAETQY
TRBV10-3,few,TRBD1,AISVGQGYEQY
TRBV4-2,.,.,VSSHPRDLNTGELF
TRBV10-3,.,.,ATSGAINTEAF
TRBV7-2,.,.,ASSRGANYGYT
TRBV28,.,.,ASSPPDVNSPLH
TRBV5-4,.,.,DSSLPGGGTRY
TRBV19,.,TRBD1,ASNLGQGVHEQY
TRBV5-4,.,TRBD2,ASSLGPSGQETQY
TRBV24-1,.,TRBD2,ATSATGTSVTRRFYNEQS
TRBV11-2,once,.,VSSLEGRGSHIEQF
TRBV5-4,.,TRBD2,ASSSLAGGLGELF
TRBV19,.,.,ASNFGGTYGYT
TRBV11-1,.,.,ASSYSNSQETQC
TRBV6-1,many,.,ASSEAELTYEQY
TRBV11-2,once,.,ARSLYPYNEQF
TRBV4-2,many,.,ASSHDSGGSDSPLH
TRBV29-1,.,.,SDESGENERLF
TRBV5-1,many,TRBD1,ASSRTLSGTDYNEQF
TRBV30,.,.,AWSSPYPGSRDEQY
TRBV7-9,.,.,ASSKTWAGVKETQY
TRBV6-1,.,.,ASSPIWQGSAKNIQY
TRBV4-2,many,.,ASSQEPGRNQPQH
TRBV14,.,.,ASSQDRTAGNTIY
TRBV6-5,many,.,ASRDTQNTIY
TRBV7-9,.,.,ASSFSKGTGELF
TRBV2,.,TRBD1,ASRGDRDTGELF
TRBV24-1,few,TRBD2,ATSDAVAGDYNEQF
TRBV10-3,many,.,AISPGGRASDNEQF